The present TCR beta chain was sequenced within a study of response to subunit inactivated influenza vaccine. MiXCR, run by TCRdb on the RT-PCR reads, gives a single entry per CDR3 protein. The table shows 500,000 to 600,000 distinct CDR3 sequences, with 7.6% occurring only once. This clonotype was detected a few times. What it binds is unknown. Study-level findings and limits: Authors proposed each seasonal influenza vaccination draws in few new T cells.

The TCR comes from a man between 45 and 75 years old who received an inactivated influenza vaccine. The sample in question was PBMCs from blood, obtained roughly 24 months after vaccination.

The CDR3 reads CASSAGTGALNQPQHF. In DNA form, the CDR3 reads TGTGCCAGCAGCGCCGGGACAGGGGCCCTCAATCAGCCCCAGCATTTT. The chain is built from TRBV9 and TRBJ1-5; 10 nucleotides match TRBD1. The CDR3 consists of 16 residues. After removal of 3 bases from V and 3 bases from J, the junction contained 6 bases not matched to a gene. CDR1 SGDLS and CDR2 YYNGEE come from the germline V gene.